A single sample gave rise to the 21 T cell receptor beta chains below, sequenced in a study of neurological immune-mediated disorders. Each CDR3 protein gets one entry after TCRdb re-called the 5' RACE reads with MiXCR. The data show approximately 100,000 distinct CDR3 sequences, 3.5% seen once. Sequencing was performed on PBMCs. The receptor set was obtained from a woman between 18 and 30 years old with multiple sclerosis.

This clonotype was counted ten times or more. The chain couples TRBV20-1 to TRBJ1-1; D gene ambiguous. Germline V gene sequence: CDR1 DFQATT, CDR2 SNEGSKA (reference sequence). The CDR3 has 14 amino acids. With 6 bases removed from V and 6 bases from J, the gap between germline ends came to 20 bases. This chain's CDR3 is CSATSTDFRAEAFF. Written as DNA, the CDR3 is TGCAGTGCAACCTCGACGGATTTCCGCGCTGAAGCTTTCTTT.

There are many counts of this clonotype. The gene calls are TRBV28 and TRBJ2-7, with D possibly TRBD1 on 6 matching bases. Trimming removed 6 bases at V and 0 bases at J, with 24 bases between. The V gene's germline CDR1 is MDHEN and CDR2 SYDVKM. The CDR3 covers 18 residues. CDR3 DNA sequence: TGTGCCAGCAGCCCGGGAACAATCACAGGGATGAGCTCCTACGAGCAGTACTTC. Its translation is CASSPGTITGMSSYEQYF.

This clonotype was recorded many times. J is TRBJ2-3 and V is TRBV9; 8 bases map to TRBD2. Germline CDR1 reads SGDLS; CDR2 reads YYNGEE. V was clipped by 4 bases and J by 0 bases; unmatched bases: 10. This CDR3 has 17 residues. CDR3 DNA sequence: TGTGCCAGCAGCCCCTCTGCCGGGGGGGTAAGCACAGATACGCAGTATTTT. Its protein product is CASSPSAGGVSTDTQYF. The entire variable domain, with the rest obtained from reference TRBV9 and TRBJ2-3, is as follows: DSGVTQTPKHLITATGQRVTLRCSPRSGDLSVYWYQQSLDQGLQFLIQYYNGEERAKGNILERFSAQQFPDLHSELNLSSLELGDSALYFCASSPSAGGVSTDTQYFGPGTRLTVL.

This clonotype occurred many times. CDR3 loop: CATSDFRLKSNQPQHF. The CDR3 bases are TGTGCCACCAGTGATTTCAGACTGAAGAGCAATCAGCCCCAGCATTTT. The gene calls are TRBV24-1 and TRBJ1-5, with D uncertain. Germline V gene data show CDR1 as KGHDR and CDR2 as SFDVKD. CDR3 size: 16 residues. Trimming stripped 1 base from V and 1 base from J, with 10 bases between.

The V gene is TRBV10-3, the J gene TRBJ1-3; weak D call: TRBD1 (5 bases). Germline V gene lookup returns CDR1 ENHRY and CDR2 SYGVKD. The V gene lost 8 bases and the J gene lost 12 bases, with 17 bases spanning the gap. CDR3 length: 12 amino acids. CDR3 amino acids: CAIGGNGKNIYF. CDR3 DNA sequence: TGTGCCATCGGGGGAAATGGAAAAAACATATATTTT.

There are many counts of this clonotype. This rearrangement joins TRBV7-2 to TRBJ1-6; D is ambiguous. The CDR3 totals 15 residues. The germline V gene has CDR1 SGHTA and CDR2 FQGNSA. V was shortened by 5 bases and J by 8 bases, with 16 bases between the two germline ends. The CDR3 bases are TGTGCCAGCAGCGCTCGACACCTTGGTGATTCACCCCTCCACTTT. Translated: CASSARHLGDSPLHF.

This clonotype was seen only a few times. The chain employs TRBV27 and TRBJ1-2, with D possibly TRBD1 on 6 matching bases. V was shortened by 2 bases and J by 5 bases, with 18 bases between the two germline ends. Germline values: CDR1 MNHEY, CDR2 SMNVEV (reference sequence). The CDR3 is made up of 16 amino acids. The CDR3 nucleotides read TGTGCCAGCAGTTTAAAGGCAGGGGAATACCTTTATGGCTACACCTTC. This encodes CASSLKAGEYLYGYTF.

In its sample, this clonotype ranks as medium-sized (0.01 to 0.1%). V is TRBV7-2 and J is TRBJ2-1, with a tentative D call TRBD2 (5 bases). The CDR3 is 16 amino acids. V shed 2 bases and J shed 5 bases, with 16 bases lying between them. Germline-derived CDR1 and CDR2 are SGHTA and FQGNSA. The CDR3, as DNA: TGTGCCAGCAGCTTATCGAGGGCCTCGGGGAACAATGAGCAGTTCTTC. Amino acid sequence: CASSLSRASGNNEQFF.

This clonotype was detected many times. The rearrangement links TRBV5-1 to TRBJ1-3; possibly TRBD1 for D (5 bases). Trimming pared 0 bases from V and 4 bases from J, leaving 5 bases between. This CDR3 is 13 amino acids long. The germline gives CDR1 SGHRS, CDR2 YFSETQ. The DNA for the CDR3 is TGCGCCAGCAGCTTGGGACAGGGAAACACCATATATTTT. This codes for CASSLGQGNTIYF.

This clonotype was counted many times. In DNA form, the CDR3 reads TGTGCCAGCAGCTTAGCGGACAGGGGTGGGAGGGCCTACACCTTC. It yields the protein CASSLADRGGRAYTF. V and J are TRBV7-8 and TRBJ1-2; 9 bases match TRBD1. In germline, CDR1 is SGHVS, CDR2 FQNEAQ. The CDR3 consists of 15 residues. The V and J ends lost 0 bases and 10 bases, in that order; junction bases with no gene match: 9.

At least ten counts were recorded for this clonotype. The CDR3 DNA sequence: TGTGCCAGCAGCTCCCCCGGGACAAAGAATTACGAGCAGTACTTC. Translation gives CASSSPGTKNYEQYF. The chain uses TRBV11-2 and TRBJ2-7; D perhaps matches TRBD1 (6 bases). The CDR3 consists of 15 residues. Germline V gene sequence: CDR1 SGHAT, CDR2 FQNNGV. V dropped 4 bases and J dropped 4 bases, with 17 bases sitting between them. Full variable domain (missing parts from reference TRBV11-2 and TRBJ2-7): EAGVAQSPRYKIIEKRQSVAFWCNPISGHATLYWYQQILGQGPKLLIQFQNNGVVDDSQLPKDRFSAERLKGVDSTLKIQPAKLEDSAVYLCASSSPGTKNYEQYFGPGTRLTVT.

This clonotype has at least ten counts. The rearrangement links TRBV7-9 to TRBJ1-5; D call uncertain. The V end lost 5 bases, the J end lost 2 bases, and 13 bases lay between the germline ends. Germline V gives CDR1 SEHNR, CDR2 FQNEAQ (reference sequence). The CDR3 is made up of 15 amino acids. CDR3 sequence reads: CASSHGGPGNQPQHF. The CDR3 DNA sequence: TGTGCCAGCAGCCACGGAGGGCCCGGCAATCAGCCCCAGCATTTT. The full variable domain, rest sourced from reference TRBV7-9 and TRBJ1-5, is DTGVSQNPRHKITKRGQNVTFRCDPISEHNRLYWYRQTLGQGPEFLTYFQNEAQLEKSRLLSDRFSAERPKGSFSTLEIQRTEQGDSAMYLCASSHGGPGNQPQHFGDGTRLSIL.

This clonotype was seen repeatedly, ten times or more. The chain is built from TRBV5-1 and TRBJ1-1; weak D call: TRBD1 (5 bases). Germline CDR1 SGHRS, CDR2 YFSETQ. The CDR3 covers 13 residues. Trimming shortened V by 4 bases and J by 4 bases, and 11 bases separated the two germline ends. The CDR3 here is CASSRDWGTEAFF. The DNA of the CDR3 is TGCGCCAGCAGCCGGGACTGGGGCACTGAAGCTTTCTTT.

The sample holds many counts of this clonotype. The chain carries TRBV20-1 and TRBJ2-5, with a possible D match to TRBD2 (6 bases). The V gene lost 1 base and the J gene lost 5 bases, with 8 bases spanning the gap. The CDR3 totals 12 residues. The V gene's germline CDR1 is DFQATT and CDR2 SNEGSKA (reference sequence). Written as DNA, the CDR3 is TGCAGTGCTAGAGTGCGGGGCGAGACCCAGTACTTC. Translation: CSARVRGETQYF.

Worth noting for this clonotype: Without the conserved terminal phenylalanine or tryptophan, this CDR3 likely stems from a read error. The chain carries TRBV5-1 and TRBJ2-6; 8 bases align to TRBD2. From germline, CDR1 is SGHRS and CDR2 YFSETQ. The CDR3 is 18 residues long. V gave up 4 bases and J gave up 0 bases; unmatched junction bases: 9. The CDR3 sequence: CASSPIAGSGSGANVLTI. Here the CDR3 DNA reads TGCGCCAGCAGCCCCATAGCGGGATCCGGCTCTGGGGCCAACGTCCTGACTATC.

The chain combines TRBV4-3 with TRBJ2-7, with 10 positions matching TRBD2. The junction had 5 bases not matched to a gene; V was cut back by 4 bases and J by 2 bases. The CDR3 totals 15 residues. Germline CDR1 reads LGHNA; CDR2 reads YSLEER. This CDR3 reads CASSPAGGGTYEQYF. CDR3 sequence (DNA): TGCGCCAGCAGCCCAGCGGGAGGGGGAACCTACGAGCAGTACTTC.

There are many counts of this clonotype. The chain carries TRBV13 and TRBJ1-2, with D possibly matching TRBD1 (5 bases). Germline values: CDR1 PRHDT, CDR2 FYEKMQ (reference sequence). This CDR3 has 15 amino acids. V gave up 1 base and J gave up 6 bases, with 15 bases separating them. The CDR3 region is CASSLARRGRDGYTF. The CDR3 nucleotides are TGTGCCAGCAGCTTAGCTCGGCGGGGGAGGGATGGCTACACCTTC. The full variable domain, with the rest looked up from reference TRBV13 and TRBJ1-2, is AAGVIQSPRHLIKEKRETATLKCYPIPRHDTVYWYQQGPGQDPQFLISFYEKMQSDKGSIPDRFSAQQFSDYHSELNMSSLELGDSALYFCASSLARRGRDGYTFGSGTRLTVV.

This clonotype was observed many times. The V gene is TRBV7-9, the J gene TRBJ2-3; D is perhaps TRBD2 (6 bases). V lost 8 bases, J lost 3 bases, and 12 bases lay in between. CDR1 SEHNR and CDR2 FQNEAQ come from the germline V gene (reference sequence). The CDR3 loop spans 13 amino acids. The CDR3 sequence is CASWEAGTDTQYF. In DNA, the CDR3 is TGTGCCAGCTGGGAGGCCGGGACAGATACGCAGTATTTT.

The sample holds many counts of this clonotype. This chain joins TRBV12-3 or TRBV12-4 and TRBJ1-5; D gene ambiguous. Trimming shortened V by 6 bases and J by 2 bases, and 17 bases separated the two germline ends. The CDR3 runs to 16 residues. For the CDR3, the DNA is TGTGCCAGCAGCTATGGGTGGGGAGGTGGCAATCAGCCCCAGCATTTT. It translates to CASSYGWGGGNQPQHF.

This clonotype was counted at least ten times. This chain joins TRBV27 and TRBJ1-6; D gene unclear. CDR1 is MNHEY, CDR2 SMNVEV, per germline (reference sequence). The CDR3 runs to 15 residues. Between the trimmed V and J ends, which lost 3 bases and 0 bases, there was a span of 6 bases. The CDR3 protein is CASSFSSSYNSPLHF. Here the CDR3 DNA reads TGTGCCAGCAGTTTTTCGAGCTCCTATAATTCACCCCTCCACTTT.

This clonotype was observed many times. DNA for the CDR3: TGCGCCAGCAGCCAAGCGGGTAGCAATCAGCCCCAGCATTTT. Translating it yields CASSQAGSNQPQHF. This chain joins TRBV4-1 and TRBJ1-5; no definite D call. Trimming pared 1 base from V and 0 bases from J, leaving 4 bases between. Germline lookup yields CDR1 MGHRA and CDR2 YSYEKL. This CDR3 contains 14 residues.